This entry describes one TCR beta chain. Its matching antigen is unknown. Trimming removed 9 bases from V and 0 bases from J, with 12 bases in between. The CDR3 has 13 residues. Looked up from germline, CDR1 is SGHRS and CDR2 is YFSETQ. This entry comes from a study of shared clonotypes between healthy human individuals. Findings and caveats of the study: Among donors, the sharing of clonotypes was expected to be influenced by sequencing depth.

Profiling relied on immunoSEQ multiplex PCR, and the TCRdb table lists in-frame clones only, not all of them. The table has a few hundred thousand clones, roughly 79% seen once. V usage is TRBV5-1 and J usage is TRBJ1-1, with unresolved D. This clonotype was obtained from a woman in her forties in good health. Some clones in this sample may be carry-over from other donors' samples. The specimen sequenced was PBMCs. The CDR3 sequence is CATKRSMNTEAFF. DNA for the CDR3: TGCGCCACAAAACGGTCCATGAACACTGAAGCTTTCTTT. Together with reference TRBV5-1 and TRBJ1-1, the CDR3 gives the full variable domain: KAGVTQTPRYLIKTRGQQVTLSCSPISGHRSVSWYQQTPGQGLQFLFEYFSETQRNKGNFPGRFSGRQFSNSRSEMNVSTLELGDSALYLCATKRSMNTEAFFGQGTRLTVV.